Each of the 9 T cell receptor beta chains below was sequenced from the same sample in a study of response to subunit inactivated influenza vaccine. TCRdb reprocessed the RT-PCR reads via MiXCR and lists one record per CDR3 protein. Of 650,000 to 700,000 distinct CDR3 sequences listed, around 16% were seen once; the top ten hold around a tenth. The sample consisted of PBMCs from blood, taken 11 to 12 days after vaccination. All receptors come from a man aged 50 to 59 who received an inactivated influenza vaccine.

This clonotype showed up just a few times. This chain links TRBV25-1 with TRBJ2-2; D gene ambiguous. CDR3 length equals 13 residues. The germline V gene has CDR1 MGHDK and CDR2 SYGVNS. Between the trimmed V and J ends, which lost 4 bases and 1 base, there was a span of 4 bases. CDR3 bases: TGTGCCAGCAGTGGGTGGAACACCGGGGAGCTGTTTTTT. This codes for CASSGWNTGELFF.

This clonotype was counted ten times or more. The chain employs TRBV5-1 and TRBJ1-1; D not resolved. CDR3 length: 15 residues. CDR1 is SGHRS, CDR2 YFSETQ, per germline. V lost 7 bases to trimming and J lost 5 bases, with 21 bases between them. In DNA, the CDR3 is TGCGCCAGCGGTTCCGTCGGAGGGCTGAGGACTGAAGCTTTCTTT. This encodes CASGSVGGLRTEAFF.

This clonotype was detected a few times. V usage is TRBV7-9 and J usage is TRBJ2-2; D is perhaps TRBD1 or TRBD2 (5 bases each). Trimming removed 4 bases from V and 2 bases from J, with 14 bases in between. This CDR3 is built from 16 residues. CDR1 is SEHNR, CDR2 FQNEAQ, per germline (reference sequence). The CDR3, as DNA: TGTGCCAGCAGCTCCGGGTCGGGGCTCAACACCGGGGAGCTGTTTTTT. Its translation: CASSSGSGLNTGELFF.

This sequence joins TRBV7-9 and TRBJ1-1; D uncertain. The CDR3 runs 16 residues. Germline-derived CDR1 and CDR2 are SEHNR and FQNEAQ (reference sequence). V shed 2 bases and J shed 1 base, with 14 bases lying between them. This chain's CDR3 is CASSLPKRTGNTEAFF. The CDR3 DNA follows: TGTGCCAGCAGCTTACCTAAACGGACGGGGAACACTGAAGCTTTCTTT.

This clonotype has a handful of counts. The chain recombines TRBV9 with TRBJ2-7, with D possibly TRBD2 on 6 matching bases. Trimming cost V 0 bases and J 2 bases, with 15 bases left between them. The germline gives CDR1 SGDLS, CDR2 YYNGEE. The CDR3 is 16 residues long. The CDR3 reads CASSVGTGLYAYEQYF. In DNA form, the CDR3 reads TGTGCCAGCAGCGTAGGAACCGGACTATACGCCTACGAGCAGTACTTC. Together with reference TRBV9 and TRBJ2-7, the CDR3 gives the full variable domain: DSGVTQTPKHLITATGQRVTLRCSPRSGDLSVYWYQQSLDQGLQFLIQYYNGEERAKGNILERFSAQQFPDLHSELNLSSLELGDSALYFCASSVGTGLYAYEQYFGPGTRLTVT.

This clonotype showed up many times. V and J are TRBV7-2 and TRBJ2-5; D perhaps matches TRBD1 (7 bases). The CDR3 covers 14 residues. Trimming left V 1 base short and J 5 bases short, with 11 bases between. Per the germline V gene, CDR1 is SGHTA and CDR2 is FQGNSA. The CDR3 reads CASSLVAGGETQYF. CDR3 in DNA: TGTGCCAGCAGCTTAGTGGCAGGGGGGGAGACCCAGTACTTC.

This clonotype appeared a few times. Written as DNA, the CDR3 is TGTGCCAGCAGCTTGGACTACAACGCTAACTATGGCTACACCTTC. Translating gives CASSLDYNANYGYTF. This chain joins TRBV5-5 and TRBJ1-2; no firm D call. CDR3 length: 15 amino acids. V was trimmed by 0 bases and J by 0 bases, leaving 9 bases between them. From germline, CDR1 is SGHKS and CDR2 YYEKEE (reference sequence).

The V call is TRBV4-3, the J call TRBJ2-2; perhaps TRBD2 as D (5 bases). V was trimmed by 0 bases and J by 5 bases, leaving 13 bases between them. CDR1 is LGHNA, CDR2 YSLEER, per germline. The CDR3 is made up of 16 amino acids. The CDR3 sequence: CASSQDNLARTGELFF. In DNA, the CDR3 is TGCGCCAGCAGCCAAGATAACCTAGCTAGAACCGGGGAGCTGTTTTTT.

The CDR3 DNA reads as TGTGCCAGCAGTTACTCTTCAGGGGGCTCCTACGAGCAGTACTTC. Translating gives CASSYSSGGSYEQYF. The genes are TRBV6-2 or TRBV6-3 and TRBJ2-7; 7 bases agree with TRBD1. CDR3 length: 15 amino acids. Losses at the gene ends were 0 bases for V and 0 bases for J; bases not matched to a gene: 2. The germline V gene has CDR1 MNHEY and CDR2 SVGEGT.